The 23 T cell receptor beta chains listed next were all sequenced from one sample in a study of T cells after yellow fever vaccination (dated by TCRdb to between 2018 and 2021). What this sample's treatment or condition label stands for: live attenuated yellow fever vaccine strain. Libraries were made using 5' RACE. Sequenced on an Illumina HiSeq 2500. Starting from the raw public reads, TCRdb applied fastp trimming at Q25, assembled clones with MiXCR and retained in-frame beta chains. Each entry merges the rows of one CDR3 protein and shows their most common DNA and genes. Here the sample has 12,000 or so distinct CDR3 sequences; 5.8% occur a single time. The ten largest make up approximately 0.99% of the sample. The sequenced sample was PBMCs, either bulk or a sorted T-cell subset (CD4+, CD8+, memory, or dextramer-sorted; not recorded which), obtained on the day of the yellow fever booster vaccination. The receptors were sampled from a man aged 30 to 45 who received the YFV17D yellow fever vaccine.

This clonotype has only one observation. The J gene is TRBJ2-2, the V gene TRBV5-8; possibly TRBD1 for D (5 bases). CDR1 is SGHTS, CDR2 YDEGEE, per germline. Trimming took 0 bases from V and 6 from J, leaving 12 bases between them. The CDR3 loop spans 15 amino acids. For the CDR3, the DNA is TGTGCCAGCAGCTTGGGGGGCAGTGGGGCCGGGGAGCTGTTTTTT. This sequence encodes CASSLGGSGAGELFF.

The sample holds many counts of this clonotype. Here the CDR3 reads CRGGGGNYGYTF. CDR3 coding DNA: TGCAGGGGGGGAGGGGGGAACTATGGCTACACCTTC. The V call is TRBV20-1, the J call TRBJ1-2; TRBD1 is a possible D gene (6 bases). The CDR3 runs to 12 residues. CDR1 is DFQATT and CDR2 is SNEGSKA in the germline V gene (reference sequence).

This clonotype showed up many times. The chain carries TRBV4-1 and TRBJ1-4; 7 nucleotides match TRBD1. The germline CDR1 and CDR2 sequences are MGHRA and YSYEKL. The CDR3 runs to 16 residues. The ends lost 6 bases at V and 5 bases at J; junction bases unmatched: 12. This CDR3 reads CASRMVPGQQNEKLFF. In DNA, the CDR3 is TGCGCCAGCAGAATGGTCCCGGGACAGCAAAATGAAAAACTGTTTTTT.

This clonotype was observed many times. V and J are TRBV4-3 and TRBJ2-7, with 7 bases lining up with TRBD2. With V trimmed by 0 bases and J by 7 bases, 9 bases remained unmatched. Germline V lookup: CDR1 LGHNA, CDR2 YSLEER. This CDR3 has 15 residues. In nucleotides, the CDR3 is TGCGCCAGCAGCCAAGATGGTACTCCTAGCGGAGAGCAGTACTTC. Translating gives CASSQDGTPSGEQYF.

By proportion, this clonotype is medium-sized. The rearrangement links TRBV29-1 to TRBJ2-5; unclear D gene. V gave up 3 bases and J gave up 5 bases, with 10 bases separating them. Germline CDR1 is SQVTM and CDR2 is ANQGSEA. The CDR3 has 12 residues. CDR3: CSVEWQAETQYF. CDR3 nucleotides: TGCAGCGTTGAGTGGCAGGCGGAGACCCAGTACTTC.

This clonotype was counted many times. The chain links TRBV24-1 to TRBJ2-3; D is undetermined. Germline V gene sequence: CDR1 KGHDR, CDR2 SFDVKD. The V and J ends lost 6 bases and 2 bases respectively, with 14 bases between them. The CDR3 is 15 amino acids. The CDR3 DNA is TGTGCCACCAGTCCCTCAACCGAGCACACAGATACGCAGTATTTT. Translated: CATSPSTEHTDTQYF.

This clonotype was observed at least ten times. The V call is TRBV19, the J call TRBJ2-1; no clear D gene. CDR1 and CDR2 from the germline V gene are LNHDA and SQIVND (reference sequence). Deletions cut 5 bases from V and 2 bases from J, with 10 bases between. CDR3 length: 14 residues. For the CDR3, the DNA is TGTGCCAGTAGTCGGGCAGGAACCTACAATGAGCAGTTCTTC. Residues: CASSRAGTYNEQFF.

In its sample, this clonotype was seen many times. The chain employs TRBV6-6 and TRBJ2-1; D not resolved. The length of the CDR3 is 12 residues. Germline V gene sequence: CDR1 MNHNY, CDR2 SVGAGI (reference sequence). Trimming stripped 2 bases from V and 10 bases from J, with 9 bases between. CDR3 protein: CASSYGSPEQFF. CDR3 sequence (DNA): TGTGCCAGCAGTTACGGGTCCCCAGAGCAGTTCTTC.

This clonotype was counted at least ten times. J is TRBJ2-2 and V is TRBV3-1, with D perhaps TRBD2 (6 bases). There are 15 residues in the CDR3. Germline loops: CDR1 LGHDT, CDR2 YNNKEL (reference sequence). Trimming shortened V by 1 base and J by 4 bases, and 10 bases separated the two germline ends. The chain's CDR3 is CASSQGGTGTGELFF. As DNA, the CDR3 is TGTGCCAGCAGCCAAGGCGGGACGGGCACCGGGGAGCTGTTTTTT.

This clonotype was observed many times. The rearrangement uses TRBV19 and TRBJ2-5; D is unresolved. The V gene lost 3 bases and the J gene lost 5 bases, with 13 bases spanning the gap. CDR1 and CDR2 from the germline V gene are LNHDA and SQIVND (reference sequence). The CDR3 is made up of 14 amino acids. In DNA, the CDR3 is TGTGCCAGTAGTATTCTAGGGTATGTCGAGACCCAGTACTTC. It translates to CASSILGYVETQYF.

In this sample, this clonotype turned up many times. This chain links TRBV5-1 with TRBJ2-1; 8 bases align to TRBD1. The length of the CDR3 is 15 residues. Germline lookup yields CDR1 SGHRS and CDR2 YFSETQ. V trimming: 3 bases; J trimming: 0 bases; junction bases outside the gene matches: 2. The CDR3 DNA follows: TGCGCCAGCAGCTACGGACAGGGCTCCTACAATGAGCAGTTCTTC. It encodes CASSYGQGSYNEQFF.

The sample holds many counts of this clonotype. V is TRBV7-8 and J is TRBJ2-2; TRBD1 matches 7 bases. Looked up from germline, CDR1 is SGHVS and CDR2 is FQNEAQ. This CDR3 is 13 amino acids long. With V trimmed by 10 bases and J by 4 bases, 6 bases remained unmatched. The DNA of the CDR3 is TGTGCCAAAGGACAGGCCATCACCGGGGAGCTGTTTTTT. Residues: CAKGQAITGELFF.

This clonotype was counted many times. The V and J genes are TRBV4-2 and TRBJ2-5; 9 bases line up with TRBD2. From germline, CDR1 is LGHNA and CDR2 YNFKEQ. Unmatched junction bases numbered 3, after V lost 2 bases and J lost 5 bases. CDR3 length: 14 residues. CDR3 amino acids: CASSQSSGRETQYF. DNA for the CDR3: TGTGCCAGCAGCCAATCCAGCGGGAGGGAGACCCAGTACTTC.

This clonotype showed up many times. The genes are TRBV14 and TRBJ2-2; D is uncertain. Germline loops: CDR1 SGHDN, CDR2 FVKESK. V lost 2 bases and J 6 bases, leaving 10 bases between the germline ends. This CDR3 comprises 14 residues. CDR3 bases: TGTGCCAGCAGCCAATTCCTTAACTCCGGGGAGCTGTTTTTT. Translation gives CASSQFLNSGELFF.

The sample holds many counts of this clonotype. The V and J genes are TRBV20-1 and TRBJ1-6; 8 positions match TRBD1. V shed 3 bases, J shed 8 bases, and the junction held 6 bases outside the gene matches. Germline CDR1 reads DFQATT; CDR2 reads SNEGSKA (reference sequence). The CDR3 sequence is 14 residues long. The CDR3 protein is CSASRDRGYSPLHF. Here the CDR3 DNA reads TGCAGTGCTAGTCGTGACAGGGGATATTCACCCCTCCACTTT.

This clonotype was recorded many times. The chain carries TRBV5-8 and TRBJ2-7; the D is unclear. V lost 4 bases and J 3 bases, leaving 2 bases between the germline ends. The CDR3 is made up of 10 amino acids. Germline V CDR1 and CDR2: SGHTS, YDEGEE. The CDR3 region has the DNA TGTGCCAGCAGCCGCTACGAGCAGTACTTC. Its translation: CASSRYEQYF.

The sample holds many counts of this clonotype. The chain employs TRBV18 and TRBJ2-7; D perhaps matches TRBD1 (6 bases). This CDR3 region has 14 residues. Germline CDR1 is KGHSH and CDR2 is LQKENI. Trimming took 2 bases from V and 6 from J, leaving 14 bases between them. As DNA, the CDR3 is TGTGCCAGCTCACCATCCAGGGGCCAACCCGAGCAGTACTTC. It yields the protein CASSPSRGQPEQYF.

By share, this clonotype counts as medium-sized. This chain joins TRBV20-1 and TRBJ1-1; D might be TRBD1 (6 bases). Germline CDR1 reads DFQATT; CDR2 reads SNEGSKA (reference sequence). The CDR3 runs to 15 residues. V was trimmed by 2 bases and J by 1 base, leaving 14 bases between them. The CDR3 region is CSARKPGTQNTEAFF. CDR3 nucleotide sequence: TGCAGTGCTAGAAAACCCGGGACACAGAACACTGAAGCTTTCTTT.

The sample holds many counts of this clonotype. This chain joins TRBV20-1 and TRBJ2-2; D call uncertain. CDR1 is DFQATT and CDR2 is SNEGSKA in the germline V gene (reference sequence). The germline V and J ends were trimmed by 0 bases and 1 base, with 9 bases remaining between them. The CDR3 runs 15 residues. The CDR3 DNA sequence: TGCAGTGCTAGAGATTTCAGGAAGAACACCGGGGAGCTGTTTTTT. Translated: CSARDFRKNTGELFF.

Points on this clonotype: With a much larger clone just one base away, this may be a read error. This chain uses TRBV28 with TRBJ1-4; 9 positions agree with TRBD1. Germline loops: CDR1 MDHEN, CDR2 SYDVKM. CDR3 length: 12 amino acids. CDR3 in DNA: TGTGTCAGCAGCTCAACTTCGGGACAGGGGTTTTTT. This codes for CVSSSTSGQGFF.

CDR3 loop: CASSPLKLDTGELFF. The CDR3 region has the DNA TGTGCCAGCAGCCCCCTAAAGCTAGACACCGGGGAGCTGTTTTTT. V and J are TRBV11-2 and TRBJ2-2; D is uncertain. The V end lost 5 bases, the J end lost 3 bases, and 13 bases lay between the germline ends. CDR1 and CDR2 from the germline V gene are SGHAT and FQNNGV. The CDR3 contains 15 residues.

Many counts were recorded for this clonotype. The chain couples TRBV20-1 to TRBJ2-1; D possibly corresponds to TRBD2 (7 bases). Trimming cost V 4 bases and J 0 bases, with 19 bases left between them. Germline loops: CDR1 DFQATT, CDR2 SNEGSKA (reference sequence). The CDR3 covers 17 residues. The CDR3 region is CSAKGGTTRSSYNEQFF. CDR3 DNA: TGCAGTGCTAAAGGGGGGACTACCCGAAGCTCCTACAATGAGCAGTTCTTC.

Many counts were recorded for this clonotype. The CDR3 nucleotides are TGCGCCAGCAGCCAAGATGCGATCGACACCGGGGAGCTGTTTTTT. Encoded protein: CASSQDAIDTGELFF. The chain couples TRBV4-3 to TRBJ2-2; D is uncertain. From germline, CDR1 is LGHNA and CDR2 YSLEER. The CDR3 has 15 residues. V lost 0 bases, J lost 3 bases, and 8 bases lay in between.